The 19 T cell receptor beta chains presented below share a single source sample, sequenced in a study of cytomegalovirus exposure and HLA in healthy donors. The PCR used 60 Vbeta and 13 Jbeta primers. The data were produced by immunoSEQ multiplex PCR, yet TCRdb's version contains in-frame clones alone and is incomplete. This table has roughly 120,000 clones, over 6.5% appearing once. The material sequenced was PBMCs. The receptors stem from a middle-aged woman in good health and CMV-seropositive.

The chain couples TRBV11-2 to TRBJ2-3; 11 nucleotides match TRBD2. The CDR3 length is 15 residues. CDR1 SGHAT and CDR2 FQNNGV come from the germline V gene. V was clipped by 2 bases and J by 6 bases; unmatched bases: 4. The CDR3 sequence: CASSLIAGGRDTQYF. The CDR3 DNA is TGTGCCAGCAGCTTAATAGCGGGGGGGCGTGATACGCAGTATTTT.

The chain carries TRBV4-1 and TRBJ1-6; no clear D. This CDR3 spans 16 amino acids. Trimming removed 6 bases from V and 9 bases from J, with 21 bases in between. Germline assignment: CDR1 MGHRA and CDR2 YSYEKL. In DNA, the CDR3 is TGCGCCAGCAGATCCTTGGGAGGTAGTCCCAGTTCACCCCTCCACTTT. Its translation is CASRSLGGSPSSPLHF.

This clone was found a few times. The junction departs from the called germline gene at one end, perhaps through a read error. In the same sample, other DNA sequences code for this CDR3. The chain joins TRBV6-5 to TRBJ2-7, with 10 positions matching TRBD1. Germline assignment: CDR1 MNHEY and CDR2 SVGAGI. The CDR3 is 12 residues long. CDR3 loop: CAVGTGVGEQYF. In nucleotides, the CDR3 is TGTGCAGTGGGGACAGGGGTAGGCGAGCAGTACTTT.

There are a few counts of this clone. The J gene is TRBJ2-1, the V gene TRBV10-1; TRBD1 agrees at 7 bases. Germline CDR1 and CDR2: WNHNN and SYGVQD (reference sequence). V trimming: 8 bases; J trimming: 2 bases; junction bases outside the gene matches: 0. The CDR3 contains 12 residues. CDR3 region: CASGQAYNEQFF. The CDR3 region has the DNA TGCGCCAGCGGACAGGCCTACAATGAGCAGTTCTTC.

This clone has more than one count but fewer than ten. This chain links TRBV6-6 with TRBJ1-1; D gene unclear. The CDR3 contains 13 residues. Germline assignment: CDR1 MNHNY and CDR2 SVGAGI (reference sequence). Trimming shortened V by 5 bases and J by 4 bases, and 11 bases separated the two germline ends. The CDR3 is CASSRLGGTEAFF. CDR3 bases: TGTGCCAGCAGTAGACTAGGAGGCACTGAAGCTTTCTTT.

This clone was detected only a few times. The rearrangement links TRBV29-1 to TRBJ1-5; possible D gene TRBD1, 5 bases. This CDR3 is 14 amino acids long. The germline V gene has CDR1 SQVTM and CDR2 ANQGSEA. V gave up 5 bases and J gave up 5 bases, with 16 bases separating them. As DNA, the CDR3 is TGCAGCGTTACCTTACAGGCGGCAGATCAGCCCCAGCATTTT. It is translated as CSVTLQAADQPQHF.

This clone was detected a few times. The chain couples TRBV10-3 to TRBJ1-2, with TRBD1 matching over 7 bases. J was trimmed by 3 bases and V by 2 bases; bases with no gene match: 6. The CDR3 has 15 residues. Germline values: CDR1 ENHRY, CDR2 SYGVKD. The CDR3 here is CAISEGQGGDYGYTF. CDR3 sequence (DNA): TGTGCCATCAGTGAGGGTCAGGGGGGTGACTATGGCTACACCTTC.

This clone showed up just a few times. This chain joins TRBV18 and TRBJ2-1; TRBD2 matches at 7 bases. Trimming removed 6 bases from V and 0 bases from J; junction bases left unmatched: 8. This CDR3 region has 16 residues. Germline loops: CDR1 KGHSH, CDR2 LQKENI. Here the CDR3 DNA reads TGTGCCAGCTCCCAGGCGGGGGTCAGCTCCTACAATGAGCAGTTCTTC. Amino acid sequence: CASSQAGVSSYNEQFF.

CDR3 nucleotides: TGTGCCAGCAGCCCCATGGGAGGGCTGGGCTACACCTTC. Its protein is CASSPMGGLGYTF. V is TRBV6-5 and J is TRBJ1-2, with D uncertain. The CDR3 has 13 amino acids. V was cut by 6 bases and J by 8 bases, with 16 bases left in between. In germline, CDR1 is MNHEY, CDR2 SVGAGI.

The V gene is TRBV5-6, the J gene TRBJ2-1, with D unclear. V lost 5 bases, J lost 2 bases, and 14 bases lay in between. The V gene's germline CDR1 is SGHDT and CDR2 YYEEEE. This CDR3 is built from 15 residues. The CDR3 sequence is CASSKTRTPYNEQFF. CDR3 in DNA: TGTGCCAGCAGTAAGACTCGAACACCCTACAATGAGCAGTTCTTC.

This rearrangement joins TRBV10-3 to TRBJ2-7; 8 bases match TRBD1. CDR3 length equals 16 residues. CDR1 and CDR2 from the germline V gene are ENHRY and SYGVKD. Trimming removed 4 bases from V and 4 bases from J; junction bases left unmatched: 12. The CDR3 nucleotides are TGTGCCATCAGTGCGGTGAAGACAGGGGTTTCGTACGAGCAGTACTTC. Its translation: CAISAVKTGVSYEQYF.

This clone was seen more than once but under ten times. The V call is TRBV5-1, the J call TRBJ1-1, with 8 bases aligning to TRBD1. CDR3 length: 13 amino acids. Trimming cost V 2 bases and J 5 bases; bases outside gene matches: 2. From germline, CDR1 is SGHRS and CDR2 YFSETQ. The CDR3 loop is CASSFGTGTEAFF. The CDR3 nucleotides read TGCGCCAGCAGCTTCGGGACAGGAACTGAAGCTTTCTTT.

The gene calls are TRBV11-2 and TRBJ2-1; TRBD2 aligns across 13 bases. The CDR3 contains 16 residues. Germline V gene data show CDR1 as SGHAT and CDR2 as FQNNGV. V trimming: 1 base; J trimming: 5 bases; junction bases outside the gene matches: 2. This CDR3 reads CASSLGTSGGNNEQFF. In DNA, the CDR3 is TGTGCCAGCAGCTTAGGGACTAGCGGGGGTAACAATGAGCAGTTCTTC.

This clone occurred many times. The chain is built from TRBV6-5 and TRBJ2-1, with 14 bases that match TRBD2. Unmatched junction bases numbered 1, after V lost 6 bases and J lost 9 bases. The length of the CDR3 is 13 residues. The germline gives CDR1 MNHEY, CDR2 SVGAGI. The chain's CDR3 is CASRGTSGGEQFF. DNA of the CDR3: TGTGCCAGCAGAGGGACTAGCGGGGGTGAGCAGTTCTTC.

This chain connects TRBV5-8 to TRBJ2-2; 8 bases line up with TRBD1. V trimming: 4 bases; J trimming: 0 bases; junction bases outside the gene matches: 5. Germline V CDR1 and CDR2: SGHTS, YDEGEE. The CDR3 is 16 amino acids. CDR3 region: CASSQGQGANTGELFF. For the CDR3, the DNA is TGTGCCAGCAGCCAAGGACAGGGCGCGAACACCGGGGAGCTGTTTTTT.

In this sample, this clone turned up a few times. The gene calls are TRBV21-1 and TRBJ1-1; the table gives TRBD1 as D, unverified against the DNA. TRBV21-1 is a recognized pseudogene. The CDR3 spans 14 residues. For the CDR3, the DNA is TGTGCCAGCAGCAAAAAGGTCCGAGACAATGAAGCTTTCTTT. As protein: CASSKKVRDNEAFF.

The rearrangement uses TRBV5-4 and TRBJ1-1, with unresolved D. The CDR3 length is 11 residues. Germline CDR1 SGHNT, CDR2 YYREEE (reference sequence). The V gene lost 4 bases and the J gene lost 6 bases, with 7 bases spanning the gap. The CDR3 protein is CASSVQSEAFF. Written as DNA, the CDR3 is TGTGCCAGCAGCGTACAGTCTGAAGCTTTCTTT.

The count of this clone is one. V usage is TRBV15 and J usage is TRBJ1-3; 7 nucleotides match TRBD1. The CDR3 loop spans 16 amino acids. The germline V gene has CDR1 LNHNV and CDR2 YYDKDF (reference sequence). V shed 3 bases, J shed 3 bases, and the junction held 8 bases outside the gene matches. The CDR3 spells CATSRNRGQVGNTIYF. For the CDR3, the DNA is TGTGCCACCAGCAGGAACCGAGGACAGGTTGGAAACACCATATATTTT.

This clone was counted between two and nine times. The CDR3 region is CASSEGGPEAFF. CDR3 coding DNA: TGTGCCAGCAGCGAGGGAGGACCTGAAGCTTTCTTT. V is TRBV9 and J is TRBJ1-1; D remains ambiguous. The length of the CDR3 is 12 residues. Germline CDR1 reads SGDLS; CDR2 reads YYNGEE. Between the trimmed V and J ends, which lost 3 bases and 6 bases, there was a span of 9 bases.